One and the same sample provided the 32 T cell receptor beta chains below, sequenced in a study of T cell responses to AZD1222 COVID-19 vaccine. TCRdb's copy holds only in-frame clones and misses some; the assay was immunoSEQ multiplex PCR. There are about 110,000 clones in the sample; around 90% occur only once, and approximately 5% lies in the top ten. The sequenced sample was peripheral blood, obtained on day 0 of AZD1222 vaccination. These receptors came from an adult in good health.

The chain links TRBV28 to TRBJ1-1; a weak D match, TRBD1 (5 bases). Germline V gene data show CDR1 as MDHEN and CDR2 as SYDVKM. V dropped 6 bases and J dropped 7 bases, with 15 bases sitting between them. There are 13 residues in the CDR3. The CDR3 region is CASSPARENEAFF. The CDR3 DNA is TGTGCCAGCAGCCCCGCCAGGGAGAATGAAGCTTTCTTT. Combining the CDR3 with reference TRBV28 and TRBJ1-1 gives the whole variable domain DVKVTQSSRYLVKRTGEKVFLECVQDMDHENMFWYRQDPGLGLRLIYFSYDVKMKEKGDIPEGYSVSREKKERFSLILESASTNQTSMYLCASSPARENEAFFGQGTRLTVV.

This chain uses TRBV7-2 with TRBJ1-1; D is unresolved. The CDR3 loop spans 16 amino acids. V was clipped by 5 bases and J by 5 bases, with 21 bases between them. The germline V gene encodes CDR1 SGHTA and CDR2 FQGNSA. DNA of the CDR3: TGTGCCAGCAGCGAAGGACCTGCCGAAGGGAGAACTGAAGCTTTCTTT. It encodes CASSEGPAEGRTEAFF. The entire variable domain, with the rest obtained from reference TRBV7-2 and TRBJ1-1, is as follows: GAGVSQSPSNKVTEKGKDVELRCDPISGHTALYWYRQSLGQGLEFLIYFQGNSAPDKSGLPSDRFSAERTGGSVSTLTIQRTQQEDSAVYLCASSEGPAEGRTEAFFGQGTRLTVV.

This clone was observed once. The chain is built from TRBV5-1 and TRBJ1-2; 7 positions match TRBD1. CDR3 length: 16 residues. CDR1 and CDR2 (germline): SGHRS, YFSETQ. Trimming removed 4 bases from V and 2 bases from J; junction bases left unmatched: 11. This CDR3 reads CASSKPGTATNYGYTF. The CDR3 nucleotides are TGCGCCAGCAGCAAACCGGGGACAGCCACAAACTATGGCTACACCTTC.

The chain has TRBV5-8 and TRBJ2-5; 13 positions agree with TRBD2. The J segment lost 5 bases and the V segment lost 3 bases, leaving 4 bases of the junction unmatched. The germline V gene encodes CDR1 SGHTS and CDR2 YDEGEE. The CDR3 totals 15 residues. The CDR3 loop is CASSSGLAGKETQYF. The DNA of the CDR3 is TGTGCCAGCAGCTCGGGACTAGCGGGGAAGGAGACCCAGTACTTC.

The genes are TRBV11-2 and TRBJ1-4, with 7 bases that match TRBD1. Trimming at V came to 9 bases and at J to 8 bases, leaving 12 bases not matched to a gene. The CDR3 is made up of 14 amino acids. Germline V gene lookup returns CDR1 SGHAT and CDR2 FQNNGV. The CDR3 sequence is CASTTGVGREKLFF. The CDR3 DNA is TGTGCCAGTACCACAGGGGTGGGAAGGGAAAAACTGTTTTTT.

The V call is TRBV19, the J call TRBJ1-1; the match to TRBD1 covers 7 bases. CDR1 and CDR2 (germline): LNHDA, SQIVND (reference sequence). The V gene end was trimmed by 4 bases and the J gene end by 5 bases; junction bases not matched to a gene: 13. The CDR3 totals 16 residues. For the CDR3, the DNA is TGTGCCAGTAGTAAGCAGGGGGGACAAGGGACGACTGAAGCTTTCTTT. Protein sequence: CASSKQGGQGTTEAFF.

For this clone: One junction end does not reproduce the germline sequence, and a read error may be involved. The chain employs TRBV9 and TRBJ1-3; 8 nucleotides align to TRBD1. The CDR3 is made up of 18 amino acids. CDR1 is SGDLS and CDR2 is YYNGEE in the germline V gene. The CDR3 nucleotides read TGTGCCAGCAGCGTAGGACAGGGGCCTTTGAAGCTCTGGAAACACCATATATTT. It is translated as CASSVGQGPLKLWKHHIF. The variable domain in full, with the rest retrieved from reference TRBV9 and TRBJ1-3, is DSGVTQTPKHLITATGQRVTLRCSPRSGDLSVYWYQQSLDQGLQFLIQYYNGEERAKGNILERFSAQQFPDLHSELNLSSLELGDSALYFCASSVGQGPLKLWKHHIFGEGSWLTVV.

The chain employs TRBV10-3 and TRBJ2-6; D is unclear. Germline V gene data show CDR1 as ENHRY and CDR2 as SYGVKD. The CDR3 contains 17 residues. Trimming removed 9 bases at V and 0 bases at J, with 18 bases between. For the CDR3, the DNA is TGTGCCATGGCGCCGGATCTCACCATCTCTGGGGCCAACGTCCTGACTTTC. It yields the protein CAMAPDLTISGANVLTF.

V gene TRBV24-1 combines with J gene TRBJ2-1, with D perhaps being TRBD1 or TRBD2 (5 bases each). This CDR3 comprises 14 residues. CDR1 KGHDR and CDR2 SFDVKD come from the germline V gene. The V and J ends lost 1 base and 4 bases respectively, with 7 bases between them. The CDR3 region has the DNA TGTGCCACCAGTGATTTTGGGGGATACAATGAGCAGTTCTTC. As protein: CATSDFGGYNEQFF.

This CDR3 reads CASSLLRGSSNIQYF. CDR3 nucleotides: TGTGCCAGCAGCCTCCTGAGGGGGAGTTCAAACATTCAGTACTTC. The chain uses TRBV5-4 and TRBJ2-4; a weak D match, TRBD1 (6 bases). This CDR3 contains 15 residues. Germline CDR1 and CDR2: SGHNT and YYREEE (reference sequence). V was shortened by 4 bases and J by 6 bases, with 17 bases between the two germline ends.

The rearrangement uses TRBV19 and TRBJ2-3; 12 nucleotides line up with TRBD2. The CDR3 is made up of 15 amino acids. The trim removed 6 bases at V and 4 bases at J, leaving 5 bases unmatched. Germline assignment: CDR1 LNHDA and CDR2 SQIVND (reference sequence). CDR3 nucleotides: TGTGCCAGTAGCCCGCTAGCGGGAGGGCCAGATACGCAGTATTTT. Amino acids: CASSPLAGGPDTQYF.

The gene calls are TRBV28 and TRBJ2-1; no clear D gene. The CDR3 runs 12 residues. Trimming pared 1 base from V and 6 bases from J, leaving 4 bases between. Germline-derived CDR1 and CDR2 are MDHEN and SYDVKM. CDR3 residues: CASSLLGNEQFF. The DNA for the CDR3 is TGTGCCAGCAGTTTATTGGGCAATGAGCAGTTCTTC.

This chain's CDR3 is CASGGEGGPSQSTDTQYF. CDR3 coding DNA: TGTGCCAGCGGGGGAGAGGGGGGTCCTAGTCAAAGCACAGATACGCAGTATTTT. V and J are TRBV2 and TRBJ2-3; possibly TRBD1 or TRBD2 for D (6 bases each). V lost 8 bases, J lost 0 bases, and 24 bases lay in between. CDR3 length: 18 amino acids. Germline loops: CDR1 SNHLY, CDR2 FYNNEI.

The chain employs TRBV7-9 and TRBJ1-2; the match to TRBD1 covers 7 bases. Trimming took 5 bases from V and 7 from J; bases not matched to a gene: 4. The germline V gene has CDR1 SEHNR and CDR2 FQNEAQ (reference sequence). The CDR3 spans 12 residues. The DNA for the CDR3 is TGTGCCAGCAGCGGGGACAGCTTTGGCTACACCTTC. This codes for CASSGDSFGYTF.

V and J are TRBV5-4 and TRBJ1-1; no reliable D call. Trimming stripped 4 bases from V and 10 bases from J, with 23 bases between. Germline assignment: CDR1 SGHNT and CDR2 YYREEE (reference sequence). This CDR3 contains 15 residues. The CDR3 loop reads CASSLAASGSVVAFF. DNA for the CDR3: TGTGCCAGCAGCCTCGCGGCCAGTGGTTCGGTGGTAGCTTTCTTT. Together with reference TRBV5-4 and TRBJ1-1, the CDR3 gives the full variable domain: ETGVTQSPTHLIKTRGQQVTLRCSSQSGHNTVSWYQQALGQGPQFIFQYYREEENGRGNFPPRFSGLQFPNYSSELNVNALELDDSALYLCASSLAASGSVVAFFGQGTRLTVV.

This clone has a handful of counts. The chain is built from TRBV4-3 and TRBJ1-2, with D maybe TRBD1 (6 bases). This CDR3 has 17 amino acids. V was clipped by 1 base and J by 0 bases, with 15 bases between them. CDR1 LGHNA and CDR2 YSLEER come from the germline V gene. The CDR3 sequence: CASSQGIPDRSNYGYTF. CDR3 nucleotide sequence: TGCGCCAGCAGCCAAGGGATCCCGGACAGATCTAACTATGGCTACACCTTC.

This chain connects TRBV4-1 to TRBJ1-3; D possibly corresponds to TRBD1 (5 bases). V lost 0 bases, J lost 3 bases, and 15 bases lay in between. Germline CDR1 MGHRA, CDR2 YSYEKL. This CDR3 has 17 amino acids. The CDR3 region has the DNA TGCGCCAGCAGCCAAGATCAAGGGGTCGAGGATGGAAACACCATATATTTT. Its translation is CASSQDQGVEDGNTIYF.

V and J are TRBV30 and TRBJ2-7; D gene unclear. Between the trimmed V and J ends, which lost 0 bases and 1 base, there was a span of 10 bases. The CDR3 extends over 14 amino acids. From germline, CDR1 is GTSNPN and CDR2 SVGIG (reference sequence). CDR3 region: CAWSVGLQSYEQYF. The DNA for the CDR3 is TGTGCCTGGAGTGTAGGCTTGCAGTCCTACGAGCAGTACTTC.

CDR3 DNA: TGTGCCTGGAGTATAGACAGGGGTAGATCACCCCTCCACTTT. Its translation: CAWSIDRGRSPLHF. The chain employs TRBV30 and TRBJ1-6, with 8 bases fitting TRBD1. The CDR3 is 14 residues long. The ends lost 2 bases at V and 10 bases at J; junction bases unmatched: 7. Per germline, CDR1 GTSNPN and CDR2 SVGIG (reference sequence).

The chain couples TRBV28 to TRBJ2-7; 8 bases are a match to TRBD2. The germline gives CDR1 MDHEN, CDR2 SYDVKM. V shed 3 bases and J 2 bases; nucleotides not matched to a gene: 9. There are 16 residues in the CDR3. The CDR3 sequence: CASSFRGGRSPYEQYF. The CDR3 DNA sequence: TGTGCCAGCAGTTTCCGTGGCGGGAGGAGCCCCTACGAGCAGTACTTC.

V usage is TRBV18 and J usage is TRBJ2-7; tentatively, D is TRBD2 (6 bases). CDR3 length: 14 amino acids. Trimming cost V 3 bases and J 5 bases, with 14 bases left between them. The V gene's germline CDR1 is KGHSH and CDR2 LQKENI. DNA for the CDR3: TGTGCCAGCTCACCCGGGGGAGCTCTGAACGAGCAGTACTTC. This translates into CASSPGGALNEQYF.

V usage is TRBV11-2 and J usage is TRBJ1-2; possibly TRBD1 for D (5 bases). Germline V gene sequence: CDR1 SGHAT, CDR2 FQNNGV. The CDR3 has 14 amino acids. Trimming shortened V by 4 bases and J by 7 bases, and 16 bases separated the two germline ends. Here the CDR3 reads CASSSRRAPGGYTF. The CDR3 DNA sequence: TGTGCCAGCAGCTCTCGCAGGGCCCCGGGTGGCTACACCTTC.

The chain employs TRBV19 and TRBJ1-6, with 7 nucleotides matching TRBD1. The CDR3 contains 12 residues. J lost 8 bases, V lost 6 bases, and 1 base had no gene match. Per the germline V gene, CDR1 is LNHDA and CDR2 is SQIVND (reference sequence). CDR3 residues: CASRTGDSPLHF. DNA for the CDR3: TGTGCCAGTAGAACAGGGGATTCACCCCTCCACTTT.

This rearrangement joins TRBV5-1 to TRBJ2-7; D not certain. This CDR3 is built from 14 residues. The germline V and J ends were trimmed by 5 bases and 0 bases, with 12 bases remaining between them. CDR1 and CDR2 from the germline V gene are SGHRS and YFSETQ. The CDR3 bases are TGCGCCAGCAGTATTCCCCGAAACTCCTACGAGCAGTACTTC. Encoded protein: CASSIPRNSYEQYF.

This clone was seen only a few times. The chain uses TRBV3-1 (or the pseudogene TRBV3-2) and TRBJ2-5; TRBD2 is a possible D gene (6 bases). Germline CDR1 is LGHDT and CDR2 is YNNKEL (reference sequence). This CDR3 comprises 14 residues. Trimming removed 4 bases from V and 4 bases from J, with 13 bases in between. CDR3 amino acids: CASSPGTGGETQYF. In DNA form, the CDR3 reads TGTGCCAGCAGCCCAGGGACTGGGGGAGAGACCCAGTACTTC.

This clone was counted a single time. V is TRBV4-2 and J is TRBJ1-1; a weak D match, TRBD1 (6 bases). Germline V gene data show CDR1 as LGHNA and CDR2 as YNFKEQ. With 4 bases removed from V and 2 bases from J, the gap between germline ends came to 14 bases. This CDR3 spans 15 amino acids. The CDR3 DNA is TGTGCCAGCAGCCGAGGGGGTACGGGCAACACTGAAGCTTTCTTT. It translates to CASSRGGTGNTEAFF.

DNA for the CDR3: TGCGCCAGCAGTGAGTCCGGAGGTCATGAGCAGTTCTTC. This gives the protein CASSESGGHEQFF. The V gene is TRBV10-1, the J gene TRBJ2-1, with a possible D match to TRBD2 (5 bases). CDR1 is WNHNN and CDR2 is SYGVQD in the germline V gene (reference sequence). Trimming shortened V by 0 bases and J by 8 bases, and 8 bases separated the two germline ends. The CDR3 is made up of 13 amino acids.

The chain joins TRBV10-3 to TRBJ1-2; 10 bases are a match to TRBD1. Germline V CDR1 and CDR2: ENHRY, SYGVKD. This CDR3 is built from 14 residues. V lost 0 bases and J lost 8; bases outside the gene matches: 3. The CDR3 DNA is TGTGCCATCAGTGAGTCGACAGGGGGCGGCGGCTACACCTTC. Encoded protein: CAISESTGGGGYTF.

The chain uses TRBV28 and TRBJ1-4, with 8 bases that match TRBD1. The CDR3 is 13 residues long. J was trimmed by 6 bases and V by 7 bases; bases with no gene match: 4. Germline V gene lookup returns CDR1 MDHEN and CDR2 SYDVKM. The CDR3 bases are TGTGCCAGCAAACAGGGGGGACATGAAAAACTGTTTTTT. Protein: CASKQGGHEKLFF.

The chain recombines TRBV5-4 with TRBJ2-1; D unresolved. The CDR3 consists of 11 residues. V was cut by 7 bases and J by 12 bases, with 14 bases left in between. Looked up from germline, CDR1 is SGHNT and CDR2 is YYREEE (reference sequence). The CDR3: CASGDFRSQFF. CDR3 DNA: TGTGCCAGCGGTGACTTCAGGTCGCAGTTCTTC.

The chain carries TRBV28 and TRBJ2-3; 10 bases are a match to TRBD2. The germline V gene encodes CDR1 MDHEN and CDR2 SYDVKM. The CDR3 is 14 residues long. The V gene end was trimmed by 4 bases and the J gene end by 6 bases; junction bases not matched to a gene: 4. CDR3 sequence reads: CASSSLAGTDTQYF. CDR3 in DNA: TGTGCCAGCAGTTCACTAGCGGGGACGGATACGCAGTATTTT.

V is TRBV5-6 and J is TRBJ2-7; 8 bases are shared with TRBD1. Germline trimming cut 5 bases from V and 7 bases from J; bases unmatched to any gene: 17. CDR3 length: 16 amino acids. The germline V gene encodes CDR1 SGHDT and CDR2 YYEEEE. CDR3 nucleotide sequence: TGTGCCAGCAGATACCAGGGGGCAGGGGATGTGTGGGAGCAGTACTTC. This encodes CASRYQGAGDVWEQYF.